This TCR beta chain is drawn from a study of cytomegalovirus exposure and HLA in healthy donors. Both 60 Vbeta primers and 13 Jbeta primers went into the PCR. Original processing notes: Later, tens of millions of unique TCR beta chains were counted in an analysis, and 10 million to 12 million of them were shared. The assay was immunoSEQ multiplex PCR, and TCRdb's table has in-frame clones only and misses some. That table furnishes V, J and clone size, whereas the DNA furnished D and trimming. The sample records about 200,000 clones, 86% being singletons. Study-level findings and limits: Across donors, presence/absence analyses took sequencing depth to be roughly uniform. CMV serostatus was the only immune exposure information that was available.

This CDR3 is built from 14 residues. Germline values: CDR1 MNHNY, CDR2 SVGAGI (reference sequence). V was cut by 4 bases and J by 0 bases, with 7 bases left in between. Note on this clone: Its antigen is currently unknown.

The chain has TRBV6-6 and TRBJ2-1; D possibly corresponds to TRBD2 (6 bases). The source material was PBMCs. This receptor was taken from a woman in her 30s in good health and CMV-seronegative. The CDR3 protein is CASSLADSYNEQFF. CDR3 sequence (DNA): TGTGCCAGCAGTTTAGCGGACTCCTACAATGAGCAGTTCTTC.